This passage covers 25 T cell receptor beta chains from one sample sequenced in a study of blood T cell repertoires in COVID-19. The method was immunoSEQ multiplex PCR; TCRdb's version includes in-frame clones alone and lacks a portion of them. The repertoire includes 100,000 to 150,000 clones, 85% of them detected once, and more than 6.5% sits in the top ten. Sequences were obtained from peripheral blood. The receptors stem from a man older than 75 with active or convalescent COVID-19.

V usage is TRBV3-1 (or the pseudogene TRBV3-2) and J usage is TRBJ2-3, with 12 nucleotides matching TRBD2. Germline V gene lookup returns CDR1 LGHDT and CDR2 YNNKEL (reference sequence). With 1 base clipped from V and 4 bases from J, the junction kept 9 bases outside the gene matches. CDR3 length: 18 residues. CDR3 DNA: TGTGCCAGCAGCCAAGGGGCTAGCGGGGGGGCCAACTCAGATACGCAGTATTTT. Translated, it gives CASSQGASGGANSDTQYF.

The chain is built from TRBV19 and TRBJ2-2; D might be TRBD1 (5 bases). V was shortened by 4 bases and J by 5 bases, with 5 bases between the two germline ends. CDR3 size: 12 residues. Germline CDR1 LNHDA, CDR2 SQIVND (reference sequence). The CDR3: CASSTGTGELFF. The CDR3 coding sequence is TGTGCCAGTAGTACAGGGACCGGGGAGCTGTTTTTT.

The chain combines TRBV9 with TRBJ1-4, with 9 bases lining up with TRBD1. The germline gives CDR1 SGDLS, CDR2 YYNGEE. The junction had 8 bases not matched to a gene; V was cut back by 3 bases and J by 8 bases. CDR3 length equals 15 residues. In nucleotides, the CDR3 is TGTGCCAGCAGCGCTGGGGACAGGGTCGGGGAAAAACTGTTTTTT. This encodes CASSAGDRVGEKLFF.

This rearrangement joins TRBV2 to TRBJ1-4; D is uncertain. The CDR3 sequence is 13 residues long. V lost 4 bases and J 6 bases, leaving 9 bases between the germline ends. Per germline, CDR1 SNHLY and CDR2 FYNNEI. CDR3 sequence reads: CASSAGKYEKLFF. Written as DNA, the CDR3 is TGTGCCAGCAGTGCGGGGAAGTATGAAAAACTGTTTTTT.

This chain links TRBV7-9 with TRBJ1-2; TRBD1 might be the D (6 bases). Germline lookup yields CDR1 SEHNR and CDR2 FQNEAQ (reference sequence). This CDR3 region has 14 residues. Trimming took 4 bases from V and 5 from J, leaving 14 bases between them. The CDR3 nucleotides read TGTGCCAGCAGCTCCCAGGGGATGGGGTATGGCTACACCTTC. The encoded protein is CASSSQGMGYGYTF.

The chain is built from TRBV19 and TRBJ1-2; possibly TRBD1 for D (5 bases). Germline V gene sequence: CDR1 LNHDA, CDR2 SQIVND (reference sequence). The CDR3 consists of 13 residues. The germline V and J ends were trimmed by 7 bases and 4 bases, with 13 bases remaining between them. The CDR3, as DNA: TGTGCCAGTAAAGGCAGGGAATTCTATGGCTACACCTTC. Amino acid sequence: CASKGREFYGYTF.

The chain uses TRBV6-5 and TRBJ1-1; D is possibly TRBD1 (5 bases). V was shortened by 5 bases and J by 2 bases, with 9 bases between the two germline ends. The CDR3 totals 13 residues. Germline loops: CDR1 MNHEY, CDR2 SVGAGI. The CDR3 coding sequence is TGTGCCAGCAGTCGGGGGTCTAACACTGAAGCTTTCTTT. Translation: CASSRGSNTEAFF.

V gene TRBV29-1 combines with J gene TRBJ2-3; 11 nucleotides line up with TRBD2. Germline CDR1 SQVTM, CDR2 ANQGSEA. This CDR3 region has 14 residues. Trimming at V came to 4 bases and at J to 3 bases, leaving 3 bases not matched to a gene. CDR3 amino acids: CSVGLAGLTDTQYF. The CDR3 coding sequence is TGCAGCGTTGGACTAGCGGGGTTGACAGATACGCAGTATTTT.

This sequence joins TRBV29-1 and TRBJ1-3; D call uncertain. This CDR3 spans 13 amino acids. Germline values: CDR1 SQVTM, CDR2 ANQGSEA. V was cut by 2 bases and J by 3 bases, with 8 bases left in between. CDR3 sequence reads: CSVEKGGGNTIYF. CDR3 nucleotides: TGCAGCGTTGAAAAGGGAGGTGGAAACACCATATATTTT.

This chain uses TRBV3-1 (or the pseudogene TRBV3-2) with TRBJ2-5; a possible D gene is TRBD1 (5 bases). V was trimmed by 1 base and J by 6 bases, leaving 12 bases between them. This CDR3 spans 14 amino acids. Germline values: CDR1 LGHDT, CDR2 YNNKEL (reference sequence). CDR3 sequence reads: CASSQGTPLQTQYF. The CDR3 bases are TGTGCCAGCAGCCAAGGGACACCTCTCCAGACCCAGTACTTC.

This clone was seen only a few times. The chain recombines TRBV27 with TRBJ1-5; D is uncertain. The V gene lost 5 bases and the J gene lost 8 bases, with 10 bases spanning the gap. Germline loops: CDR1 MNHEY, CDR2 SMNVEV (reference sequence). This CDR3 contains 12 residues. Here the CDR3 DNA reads TGTGCCAGCAGTCAACTTGGAGAGCCCCAGCATTTT. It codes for CASSQLGEPQHF.

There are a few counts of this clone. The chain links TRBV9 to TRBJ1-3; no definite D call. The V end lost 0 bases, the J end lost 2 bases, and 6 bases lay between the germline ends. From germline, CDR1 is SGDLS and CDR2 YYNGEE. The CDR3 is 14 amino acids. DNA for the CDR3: TGTGCCAGCAGCGTAGCTCGGGCTGGAAACACCATATATTTT. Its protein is CASSVARAGNTIYF.

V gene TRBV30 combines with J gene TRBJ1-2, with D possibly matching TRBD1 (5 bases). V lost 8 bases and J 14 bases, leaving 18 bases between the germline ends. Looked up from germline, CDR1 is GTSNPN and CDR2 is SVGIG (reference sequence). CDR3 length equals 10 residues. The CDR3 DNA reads TGTGCCCTATACCCGAGGGACTTGACCTTC. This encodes CALYPRDLTF.

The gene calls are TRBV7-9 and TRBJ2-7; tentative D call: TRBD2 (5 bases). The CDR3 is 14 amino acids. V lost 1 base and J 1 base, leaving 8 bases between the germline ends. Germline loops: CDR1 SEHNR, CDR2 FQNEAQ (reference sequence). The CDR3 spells CASSLDGVSYEQYF. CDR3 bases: TGTGCCAGCAGCTTAGACGGGGTTTCCTACGAGCAGTACTTC. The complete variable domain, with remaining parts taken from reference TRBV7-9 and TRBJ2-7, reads DTGVSQNPRHKITKRGQNVTFRCDPISEHNRLYWYRQTLGQGPEFLTYFQNEAQLEKSRLLSDRFSAERPKGSFSTLEIQRTEQGDSAMYLCASSLDGVSYEQYFGPGTRLTVT.

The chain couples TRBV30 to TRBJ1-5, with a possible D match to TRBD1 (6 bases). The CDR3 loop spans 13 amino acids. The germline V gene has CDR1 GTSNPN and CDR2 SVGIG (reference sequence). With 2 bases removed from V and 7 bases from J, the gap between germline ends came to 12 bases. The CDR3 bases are TGTGCCTGGAGTACGGGGGGCGTGCAGCCCCAGCATTTT. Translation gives CAWSTGGVQPQHF.

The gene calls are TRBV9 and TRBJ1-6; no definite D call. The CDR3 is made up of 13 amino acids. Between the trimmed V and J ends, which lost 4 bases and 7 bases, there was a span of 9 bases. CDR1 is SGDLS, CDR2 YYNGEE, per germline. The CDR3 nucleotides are TGTGCCAGCAGCACTTCGATGAATTCACCCCTCCACTTT. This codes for CASSTSMNSPLHF.

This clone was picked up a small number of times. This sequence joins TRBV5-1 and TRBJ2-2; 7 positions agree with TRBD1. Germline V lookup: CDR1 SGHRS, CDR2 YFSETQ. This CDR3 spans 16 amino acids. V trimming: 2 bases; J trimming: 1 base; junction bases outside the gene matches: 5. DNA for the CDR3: TGCGCCAGCAGCTTACCCGGGACAGTGAACACCGGGGAGCTGTTTTTT. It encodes CASSLPGTVNTGELFF.

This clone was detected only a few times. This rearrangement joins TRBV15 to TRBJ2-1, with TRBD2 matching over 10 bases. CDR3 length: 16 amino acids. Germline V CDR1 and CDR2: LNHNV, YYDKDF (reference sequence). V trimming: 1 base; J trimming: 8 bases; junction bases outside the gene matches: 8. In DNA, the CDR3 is TGTGCCACCAGCAGAGGGTTGAGCGGGGGGGCCTATGAGCAGTTCTTC. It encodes CATSRGLSGGAYEQFF.

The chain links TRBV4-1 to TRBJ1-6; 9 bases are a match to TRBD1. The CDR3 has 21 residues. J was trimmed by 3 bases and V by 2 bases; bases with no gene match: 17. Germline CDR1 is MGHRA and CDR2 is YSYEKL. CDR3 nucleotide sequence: TGCGCCAGCAGCCAAACTATTGCACCGGGACAGGGCTCCATCTATAATTCACCCCTCCACTTT. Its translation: CASSQTIAPGQGSIYNSPLHF.

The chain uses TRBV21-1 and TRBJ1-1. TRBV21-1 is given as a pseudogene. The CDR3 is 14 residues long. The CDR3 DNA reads TGTGCCAGCAGCAAAGAAGGAGGGAACACTGAAGCTTTCTTT. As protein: CASSKEGGNTEAFF.

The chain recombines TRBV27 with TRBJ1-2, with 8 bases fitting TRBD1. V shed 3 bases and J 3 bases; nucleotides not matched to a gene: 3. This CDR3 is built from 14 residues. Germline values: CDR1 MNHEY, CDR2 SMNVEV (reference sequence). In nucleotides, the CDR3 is TGTGCCAGCAGTTTTTCGGGACAGGACTATGGCTACACCTTC. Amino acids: CASSFSGQDYGYTF.

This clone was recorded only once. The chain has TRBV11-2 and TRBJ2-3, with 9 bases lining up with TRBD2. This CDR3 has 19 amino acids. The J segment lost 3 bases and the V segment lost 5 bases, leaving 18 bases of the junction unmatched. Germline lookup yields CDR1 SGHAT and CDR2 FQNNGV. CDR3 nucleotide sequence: TGTGCCAGCAGCCCAGGTGGTGTGTTAGCGGGAGAGTTAACAGATACGCAGTATTTT. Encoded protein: CASSPGGVLAGELTDTQYF.

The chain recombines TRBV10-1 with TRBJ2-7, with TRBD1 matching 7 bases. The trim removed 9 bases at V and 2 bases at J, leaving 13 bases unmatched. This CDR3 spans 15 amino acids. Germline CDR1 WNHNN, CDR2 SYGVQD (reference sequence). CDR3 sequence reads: CARQIKQGPTYEQYF. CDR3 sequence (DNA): TGCGCCAGGCAGATAAAACAGGGGCCAACCTACGAGCAGTACTTC.

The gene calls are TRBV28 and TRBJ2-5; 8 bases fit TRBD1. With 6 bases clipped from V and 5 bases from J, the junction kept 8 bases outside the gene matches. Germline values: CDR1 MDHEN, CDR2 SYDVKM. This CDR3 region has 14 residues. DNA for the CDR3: TGTGCCAGCAGGGGACAGGCCCGGGGGGAGACCCAGTACTTC. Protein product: CASRGQARGETQYF.

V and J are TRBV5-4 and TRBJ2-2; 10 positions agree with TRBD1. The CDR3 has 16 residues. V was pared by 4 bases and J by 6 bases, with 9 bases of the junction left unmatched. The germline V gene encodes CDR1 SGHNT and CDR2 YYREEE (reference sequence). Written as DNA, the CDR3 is TGTGCCAGCAGCCTGGGACAGGGGTATAGGGCCGGGGAGCTGTTTTTT. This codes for CASSLGQGYRAGELFF.